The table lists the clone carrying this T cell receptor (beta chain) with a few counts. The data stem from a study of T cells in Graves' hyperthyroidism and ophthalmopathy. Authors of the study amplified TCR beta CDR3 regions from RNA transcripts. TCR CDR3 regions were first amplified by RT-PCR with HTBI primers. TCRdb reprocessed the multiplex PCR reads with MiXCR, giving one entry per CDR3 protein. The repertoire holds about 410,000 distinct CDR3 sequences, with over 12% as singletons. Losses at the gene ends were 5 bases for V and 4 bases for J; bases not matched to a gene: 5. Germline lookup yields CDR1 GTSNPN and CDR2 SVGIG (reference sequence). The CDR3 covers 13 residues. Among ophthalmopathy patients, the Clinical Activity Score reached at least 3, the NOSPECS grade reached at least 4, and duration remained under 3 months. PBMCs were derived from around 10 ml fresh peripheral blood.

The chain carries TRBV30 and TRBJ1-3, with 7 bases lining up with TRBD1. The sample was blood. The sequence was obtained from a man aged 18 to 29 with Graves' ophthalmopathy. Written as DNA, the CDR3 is TGTGCCTGGGACAGGGTAGAAGGAAACACCATATATTTT. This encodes CAWDRVEGNTIYF.